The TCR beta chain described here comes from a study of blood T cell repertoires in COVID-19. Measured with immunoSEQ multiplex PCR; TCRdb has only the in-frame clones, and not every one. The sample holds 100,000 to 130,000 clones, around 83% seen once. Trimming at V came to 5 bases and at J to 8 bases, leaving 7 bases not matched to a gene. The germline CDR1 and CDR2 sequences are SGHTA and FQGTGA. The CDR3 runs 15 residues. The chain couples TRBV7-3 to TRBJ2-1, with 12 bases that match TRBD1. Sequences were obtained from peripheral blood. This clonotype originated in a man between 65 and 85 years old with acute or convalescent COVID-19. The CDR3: CASSPTGTGGHEQFF. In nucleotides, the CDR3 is TGTGCCAGCAGCCCCACCGGGACAGGGGGCCATGAGCAGTTCTTC.